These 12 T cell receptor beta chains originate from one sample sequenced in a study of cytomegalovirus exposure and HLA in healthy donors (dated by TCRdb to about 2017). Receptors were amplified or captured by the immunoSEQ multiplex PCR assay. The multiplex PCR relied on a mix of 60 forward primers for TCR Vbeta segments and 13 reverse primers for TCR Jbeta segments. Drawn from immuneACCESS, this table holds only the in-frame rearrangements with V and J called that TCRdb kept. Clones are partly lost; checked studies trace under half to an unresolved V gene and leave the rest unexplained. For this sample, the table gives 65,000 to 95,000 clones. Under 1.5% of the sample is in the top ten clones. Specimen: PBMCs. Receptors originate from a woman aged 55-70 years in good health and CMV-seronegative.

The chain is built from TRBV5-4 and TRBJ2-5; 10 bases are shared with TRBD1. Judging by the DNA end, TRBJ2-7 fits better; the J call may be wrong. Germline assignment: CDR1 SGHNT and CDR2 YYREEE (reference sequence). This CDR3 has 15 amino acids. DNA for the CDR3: TGTGCCAGCAGCAGGGGACAGGGGCTCTCCTACGAGCAGTACTTC. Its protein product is CASSRGQGLSYEQYF.

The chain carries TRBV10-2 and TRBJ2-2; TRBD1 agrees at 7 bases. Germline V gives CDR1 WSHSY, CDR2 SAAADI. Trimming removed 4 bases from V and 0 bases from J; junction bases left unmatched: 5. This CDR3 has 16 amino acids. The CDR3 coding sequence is TGCGCCAGCAGTGGACAGGGCCCCACGAACACCGGGGAGCTGTTTTTT. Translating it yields CASSGQGPTNTGELFF.

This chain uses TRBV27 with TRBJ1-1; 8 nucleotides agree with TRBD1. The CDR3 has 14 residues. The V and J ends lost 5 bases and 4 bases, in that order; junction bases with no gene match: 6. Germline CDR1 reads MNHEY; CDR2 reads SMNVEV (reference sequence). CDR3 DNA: TGTGCCAGCAGTATCCGACAGGGGTCCACTGAAGCTTTCTTT. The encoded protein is CASSIRQGSTEAFF.

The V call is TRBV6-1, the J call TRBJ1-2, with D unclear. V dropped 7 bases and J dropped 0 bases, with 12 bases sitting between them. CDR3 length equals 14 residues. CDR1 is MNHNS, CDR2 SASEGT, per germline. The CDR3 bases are TGTGCCAGCACCCTGGCCAGGTCTAACTATGGCTACACCTTC. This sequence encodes CASTLARSNYGYTF.

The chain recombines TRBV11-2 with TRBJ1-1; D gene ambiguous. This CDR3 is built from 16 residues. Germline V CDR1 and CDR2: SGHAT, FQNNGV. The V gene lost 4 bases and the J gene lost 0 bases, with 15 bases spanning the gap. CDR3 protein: CASSSAGGHMNTEAFF. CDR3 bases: TGTGCCAGCAGCTCAGCAGGAGGGCACATGAACACTGAAGCTTTCTTT.

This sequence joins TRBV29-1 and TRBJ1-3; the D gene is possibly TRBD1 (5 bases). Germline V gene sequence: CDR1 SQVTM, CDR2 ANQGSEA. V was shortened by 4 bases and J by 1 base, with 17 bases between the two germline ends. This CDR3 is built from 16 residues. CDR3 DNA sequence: TGCAGCGTTGGGTTAAAACCAGGGAAATCTGGAAACACCATATATTTT. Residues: CSVGLKPGKSGNTIYF.

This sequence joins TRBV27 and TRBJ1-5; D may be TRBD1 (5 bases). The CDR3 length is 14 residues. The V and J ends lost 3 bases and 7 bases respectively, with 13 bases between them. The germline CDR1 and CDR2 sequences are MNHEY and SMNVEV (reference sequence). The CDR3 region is CASSLSREGQPQHF. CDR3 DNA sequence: TGTGCCAGCAGTTTGAGCAGGGAGGGCCAGCCCCAGCATTTT.

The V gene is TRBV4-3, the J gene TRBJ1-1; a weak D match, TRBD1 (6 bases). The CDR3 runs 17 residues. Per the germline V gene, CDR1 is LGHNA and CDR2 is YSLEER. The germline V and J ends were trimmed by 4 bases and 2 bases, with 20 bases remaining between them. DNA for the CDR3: TGCGCCAGCAGCCGCGGGGGGGCAGGGCCCCCCAACACTGAAGCTTTCTTT. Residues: CASSRGGAGPPNTEAFF.

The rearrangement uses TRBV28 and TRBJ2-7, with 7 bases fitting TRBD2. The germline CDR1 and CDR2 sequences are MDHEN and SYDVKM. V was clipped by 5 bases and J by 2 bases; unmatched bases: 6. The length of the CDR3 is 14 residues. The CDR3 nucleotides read TGTGCCAGCAGTCGAAGCGGGACCCCCTACGAGCAGTACTTC. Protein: CASSRSGTPYEQYF. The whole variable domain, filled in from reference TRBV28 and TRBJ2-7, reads DVKVTQSSRYLVKRTGEKVFLECVQDMDHENMFWYRQDPGLGLRLIYFSYDVKMKEKGDIPEGYSVSREKKERFSLILESASTNQTSMYLCASSRSGTPYEQYFGPGTRLTVT.

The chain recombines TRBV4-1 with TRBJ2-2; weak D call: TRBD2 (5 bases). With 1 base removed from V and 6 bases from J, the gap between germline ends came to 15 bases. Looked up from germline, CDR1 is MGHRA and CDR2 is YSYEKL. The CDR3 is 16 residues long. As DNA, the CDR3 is TGCGCCAGCAGCCAAGGCCCGAGGGCCGAGGCCGGGGAGCTGTTTTTT. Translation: CASSQGPRAEAGELFF.

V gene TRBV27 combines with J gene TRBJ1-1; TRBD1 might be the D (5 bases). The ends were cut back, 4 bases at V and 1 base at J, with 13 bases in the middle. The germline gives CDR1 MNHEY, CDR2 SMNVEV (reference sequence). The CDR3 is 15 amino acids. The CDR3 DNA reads TGTGCCAGCAGTTCCTACGGGACTCCGAACACTGAAGCTTTCTTT. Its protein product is CASSSYGTPNTEAFF.

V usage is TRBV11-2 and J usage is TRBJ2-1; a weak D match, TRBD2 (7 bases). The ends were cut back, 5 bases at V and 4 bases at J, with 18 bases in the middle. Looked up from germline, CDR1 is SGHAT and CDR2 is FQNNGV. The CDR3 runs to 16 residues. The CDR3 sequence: CASSLEGGLRYNEQFF. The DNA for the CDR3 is TGTGCCAGCAGCCTGGAGGGGGGACTAAGATACAATGAGCAGTTCTTC.